These T cell receptor beta chains were read from a single sample in a study of T cell repertoires in aging, cancer and after chemotherapy. MiXCR, run by TCRdb on the multiplex PCR reads, gives a single entry per CDR3 protein. The sample consists of over 10,000 distinct CDR3 sequences, approximately 24% of them appearing once. Sequencing input: blood. All receptors come from a human donor in good health. Each CDR3 is given with its conserved first and last residue. Each record gives: J gene, D gene, V gene, clone size, CDR3 DNA, CDR3 protein. The D gene is left open where the match is weak. The size of a clone is reported for some rows only, either as once, few or many, or as a class for expanded clones.

TRBJ2-5	NA	TRBV7-3	NA	TGTGCCAGCAGCCCTATCGCGACCAACAGGGAGCAGTACTTC	CASSPIATNREQYF
TRBJ2-3	NA	TRBV12-3/TRBV12-4	NA	TGTGCCAGCAGTTTACTGAGCAATCAGCCCCAGTATTTT	CASSLLSNQPQYF
TRBJ1-2	TRBD1	TRBV18	few	TGTGCCAGCTCAACCGGGACAGGGGACAACTATGGCTACACCTTC	CASSTGTGDNYGYTF
TRBJ1-6	TRBD1	TRBV7-4	NA	TGTGCCAGCAGCAATCACCTCCGGGACAGGGGAAATTCACCCCTCCACTTT	CASSNHLRDRGNSPLHF
TRBJ1-1	NA	TRBV29-1	medium-sized	TGCAGCGTTGAAAAGTCGCTACTGAACACTGAAGCTTTCTTT	CSVEKSLLNTEAFF
TRBJ2-7	NA	TRBV11-2	medium-sized	TGTGCCAGCAGCTTAAGGGTCTACGAGCAGTACTTC	CASSLRVYEQYF
TRBJ2-5	NA	TRBV10-3	NA	TGTGCCATCTCAAAGGGCAGGGAGACCCAGTACTTC	CAISKGRETQYF
TRBJ1-4	NA	TRBV14	few	TGTGCCAGCAGCCGAACAGGGATTAATGAAAAACTGTTTTTT	CASSRTGINEKLFF
TRBJ1-2	TRBD1	TRBV5-6	NA	TGTGCCAGCAGCACACAGGGGGCGGGTGGCTACACCTTC	CASSTQGAGGYTF
TRBJ1-1	NA	TRBV20-1	NA	TGCAGTGCTAGAGATTGGGGGGAGAGAACTGAAGCTTTCTTT	CSARDWGERTEAFF
TRBJ1-4	TRBD1	TRBV11-2	NA	TGTGCCAGCAGCCCCGACAGGGGAAGAGAAAAACTGTTTTTT	CASSPDRGREKLFF
TRBJ2-1	NA	TRBV20-1	few	TGCAGTGCCCGTGGGAGGGGGATGAACAATGAGCAGTTCTTC	CSARGRGMNNEQFF
TRBJ1-5	NA	TRBV18	few	TGTGCCAGCTCACCCGGGGGAAGCGGACAGCCCCAGCATTTT	CASSPGGSGQPQHF
TRBJ1-2	NA	TRBV6-5	medium-sized	TGTGCCAGCAGCCCCACGAGGGATTTCTCCTATGGCTACACCTTC	CASSPTRDFSYGYTF
TRBJ1-1	TRBD1	TRBV7-3	few	TGTGCCAGCAGCACCGGGACAGGGGGCTCGAAAGCTTTCTTT	CASSTGTGGSKAFF
TRBJ2-3	NA	TRBV7-2	medium-sized	TGTGCCAGCAGCTCTAGTGGGGCGCAGTATTTT	CASSSSGAQYF
TRBJ2-4	TRBD2	TRBV5-8	few	TGTGCCAGCAGCTTGGAACTAGCGGGGGCGCTAGCCAAAAACATTCAGTACTTC	CASSLELAGALAKNIQYF
TRBJ1-4	NA	TRBV10-1	few	TGCGCCAGCAGTGAAGCAGGAAATATTGGTGAAAAACTGTTTTTT	CASSEAGNIGEKLFF
TRBJ1-6	NA	TRBV25-1	NA	TGTGCCAGCAGTGGGACCAGGGACCTTCCACCCCTCCACTTT	CASSGTRDLPPLHF
TRBJ2-3	NA	TRBV24-1	few	TGTGCCACCAGTGAGTCCGGGTCTATAACCTATACGCAGTATTTT	CATSESGSITYTQYF
TRBJ1-2	NA	TRBV12-3/TRBV12-4	NA	TGTGCCAGCAGTTTAGGGGGGGCGCTCAACTATGGCTACACCTTC	CASSLGGALNYGYTF
TRBJ2-3	NA	TRBV20-1	NA	TGCAGTGCTAAAGGCAGGGACCCAGATACGCAGTATTTT	CSAKGRDPDTQYF
TRBJ2-1	TRBD1	TRBV19	NA	TGTGCCAGTAGTGTGGGCAGGGGGCTATTGAATGAGCAGTTCTTC	CASSVGRGLLNEQFF
TRBJ1-2	NA	TRBV19	medium-sized	TGTGCCAGTAGTACCCGGACAGTTTCTAACTATGGCTACACCTTC	CASSTRTVSNYGYTF
TRBJ2-4	NA	TRBV27	NA	TGTGCCAGCAGTCCTCTAGCCAAAAACATTCAGTACTTC	CASSPLAKNIQYF
TRBJ1-4	NA	TRBV12-3/TRBV12-4	few	TGTGCCAGCAGTTTAGAGGGGGTCAATGAAAAACTGTTTTTT	CASSLEGVNEKLFF
TRBJ1-1	TRBD1	TRBV18	NA	TGTGCCAGCTCACCACCGACAGGGAGGGACACTGAAGCTTTCTTT	CASSPPTGRDTEAFF
TRBJ2-7	TRBD1	TRBV4-1	few	TGCGCCAGCAGCCAAGGGGGTGGGACAGGGCGATACGAGCAGTACTTC	CASSQGGGTGRYEQYF